Listed here are 15 T cell receptor beta chains from one sample, sequenced in a study of CD8 T cells in Susac syndrome. With random hexamers, reverse transcription was performed on roughly 0.45 to 1 ug of RNA. TCRdb re-analysed the immunoSEQ multiplex PCR reads in MiXCR, keeping a single row per CDR3 protein. The repertoire holds some 260,000 distinct CDR3 sequences, with approximately 92% as singletons. The material sequenced was CD4+ T cells from PBMCs. Every receptor here comes from a human donor with multiple sclerosis.

The V and J genes are TRBV12-3 or TRBV12-4 and TRBJ2-5, with D perhaps TRBD1 (6 bases). The CDR3 totals 12 residues. V was cut by 6 bases and J by 3 bases, with 8 bases left in between. The CDR3 DNA sequence: TGTGCCAGCAGCAGGGGAGAAGAGACCCAGTACTTC. As protein: CASSRGEETQYF.

The rearrangement uses TRBV11-2 and TRBJ1-2; D unresolved. V gave up 2 bases and J gave up 0 bases, with 13 bases separating them. The CDR3 loop spans 16 amino acids. Looked up from germline, CDR1 is SGHAT and CDR2 is FQNNGV. CDR3 in DNA: TGTGCCAGCAGCTTACGCATAGGCTCGACTAACTATGGCTACACCTTC. Encoded protein: CASSLRIGSTNYGYTF.

The chain combines TRBV12-3 or TRBV12-4 with TRBJ1-5, with D hard to call. V lost 7 bases and J lost 3, with 13 bases in between. This CDR3 spans 14 amino acids. This CDR3 is CASTEGGYNQPQHF. The CDR3 coding sequence is TGTGCCAGCACCGAAGGAGGATACAATCAGCCCCAGCATTTT.

This clonotype was recorded only once. This chain links TRBV6-4 with TRBJ2-5; TRBD1 matches at 7 bases. Germline V gene lookup returns CDR1 MRHNA and CDR2 SNTAGT. The CDR3 spans 15 residues. J lost 1 base, V lost 5 bases, and 7 bases had no gene match. Written as DNA, the CDR3 is TGTGCCAGCAGTCCCCAGGGACAGCCCCAAGAGACCCAGTACTTC. Protein sequence: CASSPQGQPQETQYF.

This chain uses TRBV12-3 or TRBV12-4 with TRBJ2-5; D is unclear. The CDR3 spans 13 residues. Trimming took off 1 base at V and 3 bases at J, with 6 bases between the two ends. CDR3 loop: CASSLGRKETQYF. The DNA for the CDR3 is TGTGCCAGCAGTTTAGGCCGAAAAGAGACCCAGTACTTC.

The rearrangement links TRBV29-1 to TRBJ2-7; 8 bases are a match to TRBD2. The V gene end was trimmed by 3 bases and the J gene end by 6 bases; junction bases not matched to a gene: 1. Looked up from germline, CDR1 is SQVTM and CDR2 is ANQGSEA. The CDR3 runs to 11 residues. Here the CDR3 reads CSVESGSEQYV. For the CDR3, the DNA is TGCAGCGTTGAGAGCGGGAGCGAGCAGTACGTC.

The CDR3: CSARSPSGAWGGQYF. The CDR3 nucleotides read TGCAGTGCTAGGTCCCCTAGCGGGGCCTGGGGGGGGCAGTACTTC. The rearrangement uses TRBV20-1 and TRBJ2-7; TRBD2 aligns across 9 bases. CDR3 size: 15 residues. Germline CDR1 DFQATT, CDR2 SNEGSKA (reference sequence). J was trimmed by 9 bases and V by 3 bases; bases with no gene match: 15.

J is TRBJ1-2 and V is TRBV20-1, with D hard to call. CDR1 and CDR2 (germline): DFQATT, SNEGSKA (reference sequence). The ends were cut back, 2 bases at V and 0 bases at J, with 10 bases in the middle. The CDR3 sequence is 14 residues long. The CDR3 reads CSARPSGTNYGYTF. The CDR3 DNA reads TGCAGTGCTAGACCCTCCGGGACTAACTATGGCTACACCTTC.

V gene TRBV20-1 combines with J gene TRBJ1-3; a weak D match, TRBD1 (5 bases). V lost 0 bases and J 4 bases, leaving 13 bases between the germline ends. The germline CDR1 and CDR2 sequences are DFQATT and SNEGSKA (reference sequence). The CDR3 runs 15 residues. The CDR3: CSARDSGGTGNTIYF. The CDR3 bases are TGCAGTGCTAGAGATTCGGGAGGGACGGGAAACACCATATATTTT.

The V call is TRBV3-1, the J call TRBJ2-6, with D unresolved. This CDR3 spans 15 amino acids. V was pared by 4 bases and J by 2 bases, with 9 bases between. Germline V gene lookup returns CDR1 LGHDT and CDR2 YNNKEL (reference sequence). CDR3 in amino acids: CASSPVHTGANVLTF. The CDR3 DNA follows: TGTGCCAGCAGCCCGGTTCATACTGGGGCCAACGTCCTGACTTTC.

J is TRBJ2-7 and V is TRBV19; D not resolved. The CDR3 covers 14 residues. The V end lost 4 bases, the J end lost 4 bases, and 14 bases lay between the germline ends. In germline, CDR1 is LNHDA, CDR2 SQIVND (reference sequence). The CDR3: CASSNSAVRYEQYF. Here the CDR3 DNA reads TGTGCCAGTAGTAACAGCGCTGTACGTTACGAGCAGTACTTC.

The rearrangement links TRBV10-1 to TRBJ2-3; D may be TRBD1 (5 bases). Trimming removed 0 bases at V and 6 bases at J, with 13 bases between. Germline assignment: CDR1 WNHNN and CDR2 SYGVQD (reference sequence). The CDR3 runs to 15 residues. This CDR3 is CASSESLQGLDTQYF. Here the CDR3 DNA reads TGCGCCAGCAGTGAGTCGTTGCAGGGCCTGGATACGCAGTATTTT.

This chain links TRBV29-1 with TRBJ2-3, with TRBD2 identical over 8 bases. The CDR3 totals 13 residues. Germline loops: CDR1 SQVTM, CDR2 ANQGSEA. Trimming at V came to 8 bases and at J to 3 bases, leaving 7 bases not matched to a gene. The CDR3 DNA follows: TGCAGCAGTAGCGGGGACGTGACAGATACGCAGTATTTT. Translated, it gives CSSSGDVTDTQYF.

The chain recombines TRBV19 with TRBJ2-1, with TRBD1 matching over 7 bases. Germline CDR1 is LNHDA and CDR2 is SQIVND (reference sequence). This CDR3 is 15 amino acids long. After removal of 4 bases from V and 6 bases from J, the junction contained 9 bases not matched to a gene. This CDR3 is CASSKLQGMINEQFF. As DNA, the CDR3 is TGTGCCAGTAGTAAATTACAGGGGATGATCAATGAGCAGTTCTTC.

The chain joins TRBV5-1 to TRBJ2-3, with D tentatively TRBD2 (6 bases). The germline V gene has CDR1 SGHRS and CDR2 YFSETQ. CDR3 length: 14 residues. The germline V and J ends were trimmed by 3 bases and 4 bases, with 12 bases remaining between them. The CDR3 sequence: CASSSSSVADTQYF. The CDR3 DNA reads as TGCGCCAGCAGCTCCTCTAGCGTAGCAGATACGCAGTATTTT.